Listed here are 16 T cell receptor beta chains from one sample, sequenced in a study of T-cell reconstitution after alpha-beta-depleted transplantation in children. The TCRbeta library was prepared with unique molecular identifiers. A single record per CDR3 protein comes from TCRdb applying MiXCR to the PCR reads. The top ten clones hold roughly 4% of a sample with roughly 610,000 distinct CDR3 sequences, roughly a tenth of them seen once. Specimen: PBMCs from the stem cell graft donor, collected from the stem cell graft. These receptors originate from a human donor who donated a stem cell graft to a child with acute myeloid leukemia.

This clonotype was recorded a few times. The gene calls are TRBV6-2 or TRBV6-3 and TRBJ2-7, with D unclear. V shed 4 bases and J shed 5 bases, with 15 bases lying between them. This CDR3 is 14 amino acids long. Germline V lookup: CDR1 MNHEY, CDR2 SVGEGT. The CDR3 DNA reads as TGTGCCAGCAGTTTAACCTCCCTACGAAACGAGCAGTACTTC. It specifies CASSLTSLRNEQYF.

This clonotype was counted only a few times. The chain carries TRBV7-2 and TRBJ2-2; the match to TRBD2 covers 11 bases. Germline V gene lookup returns CDR1 SGHTA and CDR2 FQGNSA. The J segment lost 5 bases and the V segment lost 7 bases, leaving 6 bases of the junction unmatched. The length of the CDR3 is 15 residues. The CDR3 DNA sequence: TGTGCCAGCATGGGTAGCGGGAGGGTGACCGGGGAGCTGTTTTTT. Amino acid sequence: CASMGSGRVTGELFF. The complete variable domain, with remaining parts taken from reference TRBV7-2 and TRBJ2-2, reads GAGVSQSPSNKVTEKGKDVELRCDPISGHTALYWYRQSLGQGLEFLIYFQGNSAPDKSGLPSDRFSAERTGGSVSTLTIQRTQQEDSAVYLCASMGSGRVTGELFFGEGSRLTVL.

This chain links TRBV7-2 with TRBJ2-7; D might be TRBD1 (6 bases). Germline CDR1 and CDR2: SGHTA and FQGNSA. V was shortened by 1 base and J by 2 bases, with 15 bases between the two germline ends. This CDR3 has 16 amino acids. CDR3 nucleotide sequence: TGTGCCAGCAGCTTAGTTGAGGGGGAGATTCCCTACGAGCAGTACTTC. Protein product: CASSLVEGEIPYEQYF. The entire variable domain, with the rest obtained from reference TRBV7-2 and TRBJ2-7, is as follows: GAGVSQSPSNKVTEKGKDVELRCDPISGHTALYWYRQSLGQGLEFLIYFQGNSAPDKSGLPSDRFSAERTGGSVSTLTIQRTQQEDSAVYLCASSLVEGEIPYEQYFGPGTRLTVT.

This clonotype was seen a handful of times. The chain uses TRBV6-2 or TRBV6-3 and TRBJ2-2; D perhaps matches TRBD2 (6 bases). Deletions cut 6 bases from V and 4 bases from J, with 12 bases between. The CDR3 length is 14 residues. Germline V gives CDR1 MNHEY, CDR2 SVGEGT. The CDR3 loop is CASSRDSSTGELFF. CDR3 nucleotides: TGTGCCAGCAGCCGGGACTCCTCCACCGGGGAGCTGTTTTTT.

This rearrangement joins TRBV6-1 to TRBJ1-1; D is possibly TRBD1 (6 bases). Germline V CDR1 and CDR2: MNHNS, SASEGT. Trimming removed 5 bases at V and 2 bases at J, with 12 bases between. The CDR3 covers 14 residues. For the CDR3, the DNA is TGTGCCAGCAGTCCCAGGGGTGCTAACACTGAAGCTTTCTTT. It is translated as CASSPRGANTEAFF.

The rearrangement joins TRBV28 to TRBJ2-1; TRBD2 matches at 7 bases. This CDR3 region has 16 residues. The J segment lost 0 bases and the V segment lost 8 bases, leaving 10 bases of the junction unmatched. CDR1 is MDHEN, CDR2 SYDVKM, per germline. CDR3 sequence reads: CASGQYLAASYNEQFF. In DNA form, the CDR3 reads TGTGCCAGCGGACAATATCTAGCGGCCTCCTACAATGAGCAGTTCTTC.

This clonotype was recorded at least ten times. V gene TRBV6-5 combines with J gene TRBJ2-1; no definite D call. The CDR3 is 13 amino acids. From germline, CDR1 is MNHEY and CDR2 SVGAGI. V lost 2 bases to trimming and J lost 10 bases, with 12 bases between them. The CDR3 DNA reads as TGTGCCAGCAGTTACCAAAATTCTTTAGAGCAGTTCTTC. Protein sequence: CASSYQNSLEQFF.

Many counts were recorded for this clonotype. The gene calls are TRBV6-2 or TRBV6-3 and TRBJ2-3; D is undetermined. The CDR3 consists of 12 residues. Trimming removed 5 bases from V and 6 bases from J, with 9 bases in between. The germline V gene encodes CDR1 MNHEY and CDR2 SVGEGT. CDR3 region: CASSQLGDTQYF. DNA of the CDR3: TGTGCCAGCAGTCAACTCGGGGATACGCAGTATTTT.

This clonotype appeared a few times. This chain joins TRBV7-2 and TRBJ2-1; no clear D. V lost 5 bases, J lost 4 bases, and 12 bases lay in between. CDR1 and CDR2 (germline): SGHTA, FQGNSA. This CDR3 is 14 amino acids long. This CDR3 is CASSPGSKYNEQFF. The CDR3 DNA reads as TGTGCCAGCAGCCCCGGGTCGAAGTACAATGAGCAGTTCTTC.

This clonotype was found many times. The chain employs TRBV20-1 and TRBJ2-1, with a tentative D call TRBD2 (6 bases). Germline V lookup: CDR1 DFQATT, CDR2 SNEGSKA (reference sequence). CDR3 length: 13 amino acids. V was cut by 3 bases and J by 4 bases, with 10 bases left in between. In DNA, the CDR3 is TGCAGTGCTAGGGGGACTGCTTACAATGAGCAGTTCTTC. It encodes CSARGTAYNEQFF.

Notes on this clonotype: The junction departs from the called germline gene at one end, perhaps through a read error. This chain connects TRBV6-2 or TRBV6-3 to TRBJ2-3; D remains ambiguous. Germline CDR1 and CDR2: MNHEY and SVGEGT. The CDR3 covers 16 residues. In DNA form, the CDR3 reads TGTGCCAGCAGTCACTCAGGTGGCCCAGGTAGAGATACGCAGTATTTT. This sequence encodes CASSHSGGPGRDTQYF.

V gene TRBV28 combines with J gene TRBJ1-2; D remains unclear. Germline assignment: CDR1 MDHEN and CDR2 SYDVKM. Trimming removed 4 bases at V and 4 bases at J, with 7 bases between. The CDR3 sequence is 12 residues long. CDR3 region: CASSSSIYGYTF. DNA of the CDR3: TGTGCCAGCAGTTCGTCGATCTATGGCTACACCTTC.

At least ten counts were recorded for this clonotype. The rearrangement uses TRBV10-3 and TRBJ1-3, with 8 bases fitting TRBD1. V dropped 5 bases and J dropped 3; count of bases not matched to a gene: 12. Germline assignment: CDR1 ENHRY and CDR2 SYGVKD. The CDR3 is 17 amino acids. The DNA for the CDR3 is TGTGCCATCAGTCCACAGGGGGGCGAAAGACTTGGAAACACCATATATTTT. Its protein product is CAISPQGGERLGNTIYF.

This rearrangement joins TRBV20-1 to TRBJ2-1; 8 bases are shared with TRBD2. V lost 3 bases, J lost 3 bases, and 19 bases stayed unmatched. Germline CDR1 is DFQATT and CDR2 is SNEGSKA (reference sequence). The CDR3 covers 19 residues. The CDR3 here is CSASPPARGGSGNYNEQFF. CDR3 in DNA: TGCAGTGCTAGCCCCCCCGCGCGGGGAGGTAGCGGGAACTACAATGAGCAGTTCTTC.

This clonotype showed up just a few times. The V gene is TRBV7-8, the J gene TRBJ1-2, with D possibly TRBD1 on 5 matching bases. CDR1 is SGHVS and CDR2 is FQNEAQ in the germline V gene. Trimming left V 5 bases short and J 6 bases short, with 16 bases between. CDR3 length equals 14 residues. The CDR3 region has the DNA TGTGCCAGCAGCCGCGGGACGGTTAAAAATGGCTACACCTTC. Translating gives CASSRGTVKNGYTF.

The sample holds many counts of this clonotype. The CDR3 DNA is TGCGCCAGCCGAACAGCGGGAGGGTACAATGAGCAGTTCTTC. Protein product: CASRTAGGYNEQFF. V is TRBV5-1 and J is TRBJ2-1; 10 bases map to TRBD2. With V trimmed by 7 bases and J by 4 bases, 5 bases remained unmatched. CDR1 SGHRS and CDR2 YFSETQ come from the germline V gene. CDR3 length equals 14 residues.